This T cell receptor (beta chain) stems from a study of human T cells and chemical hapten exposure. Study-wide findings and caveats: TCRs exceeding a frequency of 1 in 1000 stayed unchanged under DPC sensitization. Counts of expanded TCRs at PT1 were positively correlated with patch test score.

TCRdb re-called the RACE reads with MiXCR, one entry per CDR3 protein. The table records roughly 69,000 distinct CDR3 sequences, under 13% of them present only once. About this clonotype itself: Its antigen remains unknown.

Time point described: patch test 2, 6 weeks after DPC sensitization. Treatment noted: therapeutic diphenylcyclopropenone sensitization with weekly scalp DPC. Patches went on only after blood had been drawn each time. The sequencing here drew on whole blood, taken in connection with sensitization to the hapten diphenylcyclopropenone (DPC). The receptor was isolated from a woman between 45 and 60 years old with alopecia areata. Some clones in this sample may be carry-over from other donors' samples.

Here the CDR3 reads CASSLVGTGNYQPQHF. CDR3 coding DNA: TGTGCCAGCAGCTTAGTGGGGACAGGGAATTATCAGCCCCAGCATTTT. The chain couples TRBV7-2 to TRBJ1-5; 9 positions agree with TRBD1. Germline V gene sequence: CDR1 SGHTA, CDR2 FQGNSA. J was trimmed by 5 bases and V by 1 base; bases with no gene match: 6. There are 16 residues in the CDR3.